The 15 T cell receptor beta chains in this list originate from one sample, sequenced in a study of blood T cell repertoires in COVID-19. TCRdb keeps only in-frame clones here, not all; method: immunoSEQ multiplex PCR. The table records over 100,000 clones, approximately 74% of them present only once. Sequencing input: peripheral blood. The receptor source for this set is a woman between 65 and 79 years old with acute or convalescent COVID-19.

The chain joins TRBV28 to TRBJ1-2; the match to TRBD1 covers 9 bases. CDR3 length: 12 residues. Trimming took 6 bases from V and 9 from J; bases not matched to a gene: 5. CDR1 is MDHEN and CDR2 is SYDVKM in the germline V gene. CDR3 residues: CASSQGQGRYTF. The CDR3 nucleotides are TGTGCCAGCAGCCAAGGACAGGGGCGCTACACCTTC.

This clone showed up just a few times. V and J are TRBV12-3 or TRBV12-4 and TRBJ1-2; D is unclear. The CDR3 is made up of 13 amino acids. With 7 bases removed from V and 0 bases from J, the gap between germline ends came to 9 bases. CDR3 amino acids: CASTRVPNYGYTF. DNA for the CDR3: TGTGCCAGCACGAGGGTACCTAACTATGGCTACACCTTC.

The rearrangement links TRBV9 to TRBJ2-5, with 14 bases fitting TRBD2. The CDR3 spans 18 residues. Germline CDR1 reads SGDLS; CDR2 reads YYNGEE. The junction had 12 bases not matched to a gene; V was cut back by 6 bases and J by 2 bases. The CDR3 sequence is CASTPGKGTSGRQETQYF. The CDR3 bases are TGTGCCAGCACCCCCGGAAAAGGGACTAGCGGGAGACAAGAGACCCAGTACTTC.

V gene TRBV6-5 combines with J gene TRBJ2-1; TRBD1 aligns across 10 bases. CDR3 size: 15 residues. The V gene end was trimmed by 4 bases and the J gene end by 10 bases; junction bases not matched to a gene: 10. Germline assignment: CDR1 MNHEY and CDR2 SVGAGI. As DNA, the CDR3 is TGTGCCAGCAGTTCCCCTGGGACAGGGGTAGGAGAGCAGTTCTTC. Its protein product is CASSSPGTGVGEQFF.

The gene calls are TRBV18 and TRBJ2-3, with D maybe TRBD2 (5 bases). Trimming pared 4 bases from V and 4 bases from J, leaving 12 bases between. The CDR3 spans 14 residues. CDR1 and CDR2 (germline): KGHSH, LQKENI. The CDR3 spells CASSHTRNPDTQYF. CDR3 sequence (DNA): TGTGCCAGCTCACATACTAGGAATCCAGATACGCAGTATTTT.

This chain connects TRBV19 to TRBJ2-2, with unresolved D. Germline values: CDR1 LNHDA, CDR2 SQIVND (reference sequence). V dropped 7 bases and J dropped 4 bases, with 10 bases sitting between them. The CDR3 contains 13 residues. CDR3 protein: CASKERGTGELFF. The DNA for the CDR3 is TGTGCCAGTAAGGAACGCGGCACCGGGGAGCTGTTTTTT.

V and J are TRBV3-1 (or the pseudogene TRBV3-2) and TRBJ2-7, with TRBD2 as a possible D gene (5 bases). The CDR3 contains 12 residues. Germline CDR1 LGHDT, CDR2 YNNKEL (reference sequence). V lost 5 bases to trimming and J lost 6 bases, with 11 bases between them. CDR3 protein: CASSTRAGEQYF. In DNA form, the CDR3 reads TGTGCCAGCAGCACAAGGGCGGGCGAGCAGTACTTC.

The chain has TRBV24-1 and TRBJ2-3; 10 nucleotides align to TRBD1. Germline V gene lookup returns CDR1 KGHDR and CDR2 SFDVKD. The CDR3 is 18 residues long. With 2 bases clipped from V and 1 base from J, the junction kept 8 bases outside the gene matches. CDR3 in DNA: TGTGCCACCAGTGATTCAACGGGGGGGACAGGGGGCACAGATACGCAGTATTTT. Translation: CATSDSTGGTGGTDTQYF.

The chain couples TRBV11-2 to TRBJ2-1, with a weak D call TRBD2 (6 bases). Germline loops: CDR1 SGHAT, CDR2 FQNNGV. V dropped 0 bases and J dropped 12 bases, with 15 bases sitting between them. The CDR3 loop spans 14 amino acids. CDR3 in amino acids: CASSLDLSGMGQFF. CDR3 DNA: TGTGCCAGCAGCTTAGACCTTAGCGGCATGGGGCAGTTCTTC.

This clone was counted between two and nine times. The gene calls are TRBV12-3 or TRBV12-4 and TRBJ1-1; possibly TRBD1 for D (5 bases). The CDR3 runs 13 residues. V dropped 8 bases and J dropped 4 bases, with 14 bases sitting between them. CDR3 residues: CASGLGGGTEAFF. CDR3 DNA sequence: TGTGCCAGCGGCTTGGGGGGGGGCACTGAAGCTTTCTTT.

The chain employs TRBV19 and TRBJ1-6; TRBD1 might be the D (6 bases). V gave up 1 base and J gave up 8 bases, with 12 bases separating them. This CDR3 is built from 15 residues. Germline CDR1 LNHDA, CDR2 SQIVND (reference sequence). CDR3 region: CASSIGTARDSPLHF. CDR3 DNA sequence: TGTGCCAGTAGTATAGGGACAGCCAGGGATTCACCCCTCCACTTT.

The gene calls are TRBV2 and TRBJ2-7; 8 nucleotides agree with TRBD2. Looked up from germline, CDR1 is SNHLY and CDR2 is FYNNEI. V shed 6 bases, J shed 2 bases, and the junction held 6 bases outside the gene matches. The CDR3 sequence is 14 residues long. CDR3 bases: TGTGCCAGCAGGTCCCGAGCGGGAGCCTACGAGCAGTACTTC. This sequence encodes CASRSRAGAYEQYF.

In its sample, this clone was seen a few times. DNA of the CDR3: TGTGCCAGCAGTCCAGGACAGGGGGCGACAGATACGCAGTATTTT. Protein sequence: CASSPGQGATDTQYF. The rearrangement uses TRBV7-8 and TRBJ2-3, with TRBD1 matching 11 bases. The CDR3 has 15 residues. The V and J ends lost 6 bases and 3 bases, in that order; junction bases with no gene match: 5. Germline V gives CDR1 SGHVS, CDR2 FQNEAQ.

The chain joins TRBV19 to TRBJ2-2; maybe TRBD1 (6 bases). Looked up from germline, CDR1 is LNHDA and CDR2 is SQIVND (reference sequence). The CDR3 runs to 18 residues. The V end lost 4 bases, the J end lost 4 bases, and 22 bases lay between the germline ends. CDR3 loop: CASSTNRVGTILTGELFF. CDR3 DNA sequence: TGTGCCAGTAGTACGAACCGGGTAGGGACAATACTCACCGGGGAGCTGTTTTTT.

The rearrangement links TRBV6-5 to TRBJ2-6; TRBD1 might be the D (6 bases). This CDR3 has 15 residues. Trimming took 5 bases from V and 0 from J, leaving 8 bases between them. Germline V gene sequence: CDR1 MNHEY, CDR2 SVGAGI. Written as DNA, the CDR3 is TGTGCCAGCAGTCTGGACAGCTCTGGGGCCAACGTCCTGACTTTC. Translating it yields CASSLDSSGANVLTF.